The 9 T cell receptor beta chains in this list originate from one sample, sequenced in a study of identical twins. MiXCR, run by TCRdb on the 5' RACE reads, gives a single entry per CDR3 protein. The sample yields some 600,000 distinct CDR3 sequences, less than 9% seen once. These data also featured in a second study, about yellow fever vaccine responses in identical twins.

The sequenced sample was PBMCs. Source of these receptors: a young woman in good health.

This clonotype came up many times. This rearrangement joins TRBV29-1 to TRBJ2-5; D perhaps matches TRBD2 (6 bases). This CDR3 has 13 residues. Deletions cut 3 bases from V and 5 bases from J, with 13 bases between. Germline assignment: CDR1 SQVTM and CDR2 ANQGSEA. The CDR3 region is CSVDGGTLETQYF. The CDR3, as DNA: TGCAGCGTTGATGGAGGGACGCTGGAGACCCAGTACTTC. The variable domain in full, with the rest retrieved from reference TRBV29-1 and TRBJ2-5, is SAVISQKPSRDICQRGTSLTIQCQVDSQVTMMFWYRQQPGQSLTLIATANQGSEATYESGFVIDKFPISRPNLTFSTLTVSNMSPEDSSIYLCSVDGGTLETQYFGPGTRLLVL.

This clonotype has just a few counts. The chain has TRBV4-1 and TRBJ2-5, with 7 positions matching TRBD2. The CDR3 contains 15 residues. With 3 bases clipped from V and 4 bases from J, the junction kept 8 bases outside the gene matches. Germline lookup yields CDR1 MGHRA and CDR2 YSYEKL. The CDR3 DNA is TGCGCCAGCAGCCACTCGCACTGGGAGGGAGAGACCCAGTACTTC. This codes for CASSHSHWEGETQYF.

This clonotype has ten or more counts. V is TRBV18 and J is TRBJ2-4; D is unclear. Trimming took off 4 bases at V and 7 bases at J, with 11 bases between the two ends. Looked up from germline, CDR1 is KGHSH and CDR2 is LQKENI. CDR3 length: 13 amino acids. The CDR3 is CASSLAGTNIQYF. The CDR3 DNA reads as TGTGCCAGCTCACTGGCAGGAACGAACATTCAGTACTTC.

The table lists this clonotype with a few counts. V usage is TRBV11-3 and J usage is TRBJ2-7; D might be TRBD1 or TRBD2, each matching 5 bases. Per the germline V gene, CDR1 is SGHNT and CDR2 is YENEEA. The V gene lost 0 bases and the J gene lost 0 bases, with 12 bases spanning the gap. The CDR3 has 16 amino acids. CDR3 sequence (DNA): TGTGCCAGCAGCTTAGAAGAGGGGTACAGCTCCTACGAGCAGTACTTC. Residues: CASSLEEGYSSYEQYF. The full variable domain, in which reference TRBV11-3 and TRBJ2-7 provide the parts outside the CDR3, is EAGVVQSPRYKIIEKKQPVAFWCNPISGHNTLYWYLQNLGQGPELLIRYENEEAVDDSQLPKDRFSAERLKGVDSTLKIQPAELGDSAVYLCASSLEEGYSSYEQYFGPGTRLTVT.

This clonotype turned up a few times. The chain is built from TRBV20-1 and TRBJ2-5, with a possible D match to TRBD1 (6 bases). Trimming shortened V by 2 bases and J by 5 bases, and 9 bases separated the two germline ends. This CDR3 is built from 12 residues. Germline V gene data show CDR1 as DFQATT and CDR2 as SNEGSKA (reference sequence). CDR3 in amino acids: CSARLQGETQYF. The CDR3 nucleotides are TGCAGTGCTAGACTCCAGGGGGAGACCCAGTACTTC.

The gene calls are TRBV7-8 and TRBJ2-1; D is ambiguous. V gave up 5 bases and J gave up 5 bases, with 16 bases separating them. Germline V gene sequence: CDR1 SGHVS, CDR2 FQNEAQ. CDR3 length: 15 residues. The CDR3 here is CASSIDPNSDNEQFF. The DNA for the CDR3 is TGTGCCAGCAGCATAGACCCCAACTCTGACAATGAGCAGTTCTTC.

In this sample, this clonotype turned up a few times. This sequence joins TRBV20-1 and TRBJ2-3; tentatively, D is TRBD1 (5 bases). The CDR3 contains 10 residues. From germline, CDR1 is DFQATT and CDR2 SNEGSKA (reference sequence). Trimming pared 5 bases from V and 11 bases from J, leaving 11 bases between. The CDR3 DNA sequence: TGCAGTGCTTCCCATGGACAGCAGTATTTT. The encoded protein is CSASHGQQYF.

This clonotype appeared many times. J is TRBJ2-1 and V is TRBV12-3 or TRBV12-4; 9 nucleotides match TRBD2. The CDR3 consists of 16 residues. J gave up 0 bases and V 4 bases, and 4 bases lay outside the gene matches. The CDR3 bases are TGTGCCAGCAGTTGGTCTAGCGGGATCTCCTACAATGAGCAGTTCTTC. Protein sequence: CASSWSSGISYNEQFF.

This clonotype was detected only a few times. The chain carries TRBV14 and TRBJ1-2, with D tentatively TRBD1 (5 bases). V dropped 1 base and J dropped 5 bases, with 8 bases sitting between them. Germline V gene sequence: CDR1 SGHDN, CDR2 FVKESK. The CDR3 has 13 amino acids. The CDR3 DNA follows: TGTGCCAGCAGCCAAGCCAGGGCGTATGGCTACACCTTC. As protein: CASSQARAYGYTF.